Following are 18 T cell receptor beta chains from one sample sequenced in a study of cytomegalovirus exposure and HLA in healthy donors. PCR primers comprised 60 Vbeta and 13 Jbeta primers. Generated by immunoSEQ multiplex PCR, the TCRdb table keeps only in-frame clones and is missing some. The sample includes roughly 100,000 clones, 75% to 85% seen only once; the top ten take roughly 6.1%. Sequenced material: PBMCs. These receptors came from a man between 18 and 29 years old in good health and CMV-seronegative.

This clone was observed a handful of times. This CDR3 is CASSLGAGVETQYF. For the CDR3, the DNA is TGCGCCAGCAGCTTGGGAGCAGGTGTAGAGACCCAGTACTTC. V usage is TRBV5-1 and J usage is TRBJ2-5; D remains ambiguous. This CDR3 region has 14 residues. Trimming removed 0 bases from V and 4 bases from J, with 10 bases in between. Germline V gene sequence: CDR1 SGHRS, CDR2 YFSETQ.

V is TRBV30 and J is TRBJ2-7; 12 bases match TRBD2. After removal of 4 bases from V and 6 bases from J, the junction contained 7 bases not matched to a gene. The CDR3 runs to 14 residues. The V gene's germline CDR1 is GTSNPN and CDR2 SVGIG (reference sequence). Here the CDR3 reads CAWNMRLAGAEQYF. The DNA of the CDR3 is TGTGCCTGGAACATGAGACTAGCGGGAGCCGAGCAGTACTTC.

This sequence joins TRBV5-1 and TRBJ2-1, with 12 bases that match TRBD2. The germline V gene encodes CDR1 SGHRS and CDR2 YFSETQ. After removal of 4 bases from V and 7 bases from J, the junction contained 6 bases not matched to a gene. The CDR3 loop spans 15 amino acids. This chain's CDR3 is CASSRSGTSGNEQFF. The CDR3 DNA follows: TGCGCCAGCAGCCGATCAGGGACTAGCGGGAATGAGCAGTTCTTC.

The CDR3 nucleotides are TGTGCCAGCTCACTAACGACAGGTAATGAAGCTTTCTTT. Its translation is CASSLTTGNEAFF. The genes are TRBV18 and TRBJ1-1; possible D gene TRBD1, 6 bases. The V end was cut by 4 bases, the J end by 7 bases, with 13 bases between. This CDR3 has 13 residues. CDR1 and CDR2 (germline): KGHSH, LQKENI.

The rearrangement uses TRBV20-1 and TRBJ2-1; D is perhaps TRBD1 (6 bases). V was shortened by 7 bases and J by 8 bases, with 9 bases between the two germline ends. CDR3 size: 10 residues. Germline-derived CDR1 and CDR2 are DFQATT and SNEGSKA (reference sequence). CDR3 loop: CSGGGDEQFF. The CDR3, as DNA: TGCAGTGGTGGGGGCGATGAGCAGTTCTTC.

This chain joins TRBV30 and TRBJ1-2; 9 positions match TRBD1. The V segment lost 3 bases and the J segment 7 bases; nucleotides outside the gene matches: 3. Germline assignment: CDR1 GTSNPN and CDR2 SVGIG (reference sequence). The CDR3 extends over 12 amino acids. The CDR3, as DNA: TGTGCCTGGAGAGGGACAGGGAGTGGCTACACCTTC. This gives the protein CAWRGTGSGYTF.

The chain joins TRBV4-1 to TRBJ2-1; D call uncertain. CDR3 length: 13 amino acids. The germline CDR1 and CDR2 sequences are MGHRA and YSYEKL. The V end was cut by 7 bases, the J end by 2 bases, with 9 bases between. CDR3 region: CASKGEAYNEQFF. For the CDR3, the DNA is TGCGCCAGCAAAGGTGAGGCCTACAATGAGCAGTTCTTC.

This clone was seen a few times. Other nucleotide sequences in the sample specify the same CDR3. V usage is TRBV27 and J usage is TRBJ2-5, with D possibly TRBD2 on 6 matching bases. The CDR3 is 15 amino acids. Trimming removed 0 bases from V and 5 bases from J, with 13 bases in between. Looked up from germline, CDR1 is MNHEY and CDR2 is SMNVEV (reference sequence). CDR3 nucleotides: TGTGCCAGCAGTTTATCCGGGGGTATGGGGGAGACCCAGTACTTC. Translation: CASSLSGGMGETQYF.

This chain links TRBV6-5 with TRBJ1-1; D is perhaps TRBD1 (5 bases). The CDR3 runs 16 residues. In germline, CDR1 is MNHEY, CDR2 SVGAGI. The V end was cut by 0 bases, the J end by 5 bases, with 16 bases between. This chain's CDR3 is CASSYSSQGMGTEAFF. CDR3 nucleotide sequence: TGTGCCAGCAGTTACTCGAGCCAGGGTATGGGGACTGAAGCTTTCTTT.

V and J are TRBV4-3 and TRBJ2-7; 9 bases agree with TRBD1. CDR3 length: 14 residues. The V gene end was trimmed by 4 bases and the J gene end by 3 bases; junction bases not matched to a gene: 4. CDR1 and CDR2 from the germline V gene are LGHNA and YSLEER. Here the CDR3 DNA reads TGCGCCAGCAGCCGAACGGGACAGGGCTACGAGCAGTACTTC. Amino acid sequence: CASSRTGQGYEQYF.

CDR3: CASSSGLKDSSYEQYF. The CDR3 DNA is TGTGCCAGTAGTAGTGGGTTGAAGGACAGCTCCTACGAGCAGTACTTC. The chain joins TRBV19 to TRBJ2-7, with D perhaps TRBD1 (6 bases). V lost 4 bases to trimming and J lost 0 bases, with 16 bases between them. Germline assignment: CDR1 LNHDA and CDR2 SQIVND (reference sequence). The CDR3 has 16 residues.

This chain connects TRBV10-3 to TRBJ2-7; 7 nucleotides match TRBD2. CDR3 length: 13 amino acids. Trimming took 6 bases from V and 0 from J; bases not matched to a gene: 2. Germline V gene sequence: CDR1 ENHRY, CDR2 SYGVKD. Here the CDR3 DNA reads TGTGCCATCAGGGCGGGGGACTCCTACGAGCAGTACTTC. Amino acids: CAIRAGDSYEQYF.

The chain recombines TRBV28 with TRBJ2-7, with a weak D call TRBD2 (6 bases). Per the germline V gene, CDR1 is MDHEN and CDR2 is SYDVKM. Trimming removed 0 bases from V and 1 base from J, with 10 bases in between. The CDR3 sequence is 15 residues long. Here the CDR3 reads CASSLWGTVSYEQYF. CDR3 sequence (DNA): TGTGCCAGCAGTTTATGGGGGACTGTTTCCTACGAGCAGTACTTC.

This sequence joins TRBV14 and TRBJ2-6, with unresolved D. Germline lookup yields CDR1 SGHDN and CDR2 FVKESK. Trimming pared 6 bases from V and 2 bases from J, leaving 5 bases between. CDR3 length: 13 amino acids. CDR3 DNA: TGTGCCAGCAGTTATCCTGGGGCCAACGTCCTGACTTTC. Amino acid sequence: CASSYPGANVLTF.

This chain uses TRBV10-3 with TRBJ1-1; D possibly corresponds to TRBD1 (6 bases). Trimming cost V 8 bases and J 5 bases, with 21 bases left between them. This CDR3 has 15 residues. CDR1 ENHRY and CDR2 SYGVKD come from the germline V gene. The CDR3 region is CAISTGMAGGTEAFF. CDR3 coding DNA: TGTGCCATCTCAACAGGGATGGCCGGAGGAACTGAAGCTTTCTTT.

CDR3 in amino acids: CASSPQGVVNEQFF. CDR3 nucleotides: TGTGCCAGTAGTCCTCAGGGGGTGGTCAATGAGCAGTTCTTC. The chain couples TRBV19 to TRBJ2-1, with 7 bases fitting TRBD1. The germline V gene has CDR1 LNHDA and CDR2 SQIVND (reference sequence). V gave up 5 bases and J gave up 6 bases; unmatched junction bases: 7. The CDR3 runs to 14 residues.

This chain uses TRBV6-6 with TRBJ1-5; tentatively, D is TRBD1 (5 bases). V was cut by 6 bases and J by 0 bases, with 12 bases left in between. This CDR3 comprises 15 residues. Germline values: CDR1 MNHNY, CDR2 SVGAGI (reference sequence). The chain's CDR3 is CASRPTGDSNQPQHF. The CDR3 DNA sequence: TGTGCCAGCAGACCTACAGGAGATAGCAATCAGCCCCAGCATTTT.

The J gene is TRBJ1-1, the V gene TRBV11-3; TRBD1 matches 7 bases. V lost 1 base, J lost 7 bases, and 9 bases stayed unmatched. The CDR3 consists of 15 residues. CDR1 and CDR2 from the germline V gene are SGHNT and YENEEA. CDR3 protein: CASSLGQGRGDEAFF. DNA for the CDR3: TGTGCCAGCAGCTTAGGACAGGGCAGGGGAGATGAAGCTTTCTTT.